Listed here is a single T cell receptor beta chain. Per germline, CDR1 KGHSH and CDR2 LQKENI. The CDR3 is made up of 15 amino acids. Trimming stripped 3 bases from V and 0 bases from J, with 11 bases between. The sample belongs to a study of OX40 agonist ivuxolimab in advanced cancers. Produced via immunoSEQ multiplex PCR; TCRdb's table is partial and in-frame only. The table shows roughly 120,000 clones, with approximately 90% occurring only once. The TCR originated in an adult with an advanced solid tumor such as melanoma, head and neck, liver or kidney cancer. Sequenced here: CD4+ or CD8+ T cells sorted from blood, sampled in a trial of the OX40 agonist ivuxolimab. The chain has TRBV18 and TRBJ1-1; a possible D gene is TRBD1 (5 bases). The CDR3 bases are TGTGCCAGCTCACCTTTTGACAGCCTGAACACTGAAGCTTTCTTT. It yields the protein CASSPFDSLNTEAFF.